The 18 T cell receptor beta chains below were found in one sample sequenced in a study of blood T cell repertoires in COVID-19. The method was immunoSEQ multiplex PCR; TCRdb's version includes in-frame clones alone and lacks a portion of them. The repertoire holds about 160,000 clones, 80% to 90% seen once, with approximately 10% in the top ten. The specimen sequenced was peripheral blood. The receptors stem from a woman aged 70 to 79 with COVID-19, enrolled during active disease.

This rearrangement joins TRBV6-5 to TRBJ1-4, with TRBD1 identical over 9 bases. Germline lookup yields CDR1 MNHEY and CDR2 SVGAGI. The CDR3 is 15 residues long. The trim removed 6 bases at V and 5 bases at J, leaving 7 bases unmatched. Here the CDR3 reads CASRGQGDGNEKLFF. The CDR3 nucleotides read TGTGCCAGCAGGGGACAGGGAGATGGGAATGAAAAACTGTTTTTT.

V gene TRBV24-1 combines with J gene TRBJ2-1, with D unresolved. Germline V gene data show CDR1 as KGHDR and CDR2 as SFDVKD. This CDR3 has 13 amino acids. V dropped 3 bases and J dropped 12 bases, with 14 bases sitting between them. The chain's CDR3 is CATSDPDLRVQFF. Written as DNA, the CDR3 is TGTGCCACCAGTGATCCTGACTTACGTGTGCAGTTCTTC.

The chain has TRBV7-2 and TRBJ1-4, with 7 bases aligning to TRBD1. Trimming cost V 6 bases and J 8 bases; bases outside gene matches: 9. There are 14 residues in the CDR3. CDR1 is SGHTA and CDR2 is FQGNSA in the germline V gene. In nucleotides, the CDR3 is TGTGCCAGCAGTCCCACCGGACAGGTCGAAAAACTGTTTTTT. This translates into CASSPTGQVEKLFF.

This clone has only a few counts. This chain uses TRBV6-2 or TRBV6-3 with TRBJ1-5; 9 bases match TRBD1. In germline, CDR1 is MNHEY, CDR2 SVGEGT. The CDR3 is made up of 15 amino acids. V lost 6 bases and J lost 6; bases outside the gene matches: 9. The CDR3 reads CASRPPGQGSQPQHF. CDR3 coding DNA: TGTGCCAGCAGACCTCCGGGACAGGGTTCTCAGCCCCAGCATTTT.

The rearrangement links TRBV3-1 (or the pseudogene TRBV3-2) to TRBJ2-5; 8 positions agree with TRBD2. Germline trimming cut 1 base from V and 5 bases from J; bases unmatched to any gene: 6. The germline V gene encodes CDR1 LGHDT and CDR2 YNNKEL (reference sequence). CDR3 length: 15 residues. CDR3 residues: CASSQGRTSRETQYF. The CDR3 bases are TGTGCCAGCAGCCAAGGAAGGACTAGCAGGGAGACCCAGTACTTC.

The chain recombines TRBV3-1 (or the pseudogene TRBV3-2) with TRBJ1-2, with 10 bases matching TRBD1. Losses at the gene ends were 7 bases for V and 2 bases for J; bases not matched to a gene: 10. Germline lookup yields CDR1 LGHDT and CDR2 YNNKEL (reference sequence). The CDR3 totals 16 residues. The CDR3 sequence: CASTDRGRLYNYGYTF. For the CDR3, the DNA is TGTGCCAGCACCGACAGGGGGCGTCTTTACAACTATGGCTACACCTTC.

This clone came up a few times. The rearrangement uses TRBV5-1 and TRBJ2-1; 12 nucleotides agree with TRBD2. From germline, CDR1 is SGHRS and CDR2 YFSETQ. The CDR3 loop spans 16 amino acids. Trimming cost V 4 bases and J 7 bases; bases outside gene matches: 9. For the CDR3, the DNA is TGCGCCAGCAGCCCGCCGCTAGCGGGGGGGCAGAATGAGCAGTTCTTC. Translation gives CASSPPLAGGQNEQFF.

The V gene is TRBV7-3, the J gene TRBJ1-2; the match to TRBD1 covers 8 bases. Germline V gene data show CDR1 as SGHTA and CDR2 as FQGTGA. After removal of 2 bases from V and 2 bases from J, the junction contained 4 bases not matched to a gene. The CDR3 covers 15 residues. CDR3 sequence: CASSLGRQGNYGYTF. The CDR3 nucleotides read TGTGCCAGCAGCTTAGGACGACAGGGGAACTATGGCTACACCTTC.

The chain joins TRBV28 to TRBJ1-4; D not certain. The V and J ends lost 3 bases and 0 bases respectively, with 11 bases between them. Germline values: CDR1 MDHEN, CDR2 SYDVKM. The CDR3 contains 16 residues. The DNA of the CDR3 is TGTGCCAGCAGTTTCCCAACAACCGCAACTAATGAAAAACTGTTTTTT. Amino acids: CASSFPTTATNEKLFF.

This chain joins TRBV3-1 (or the pseudogene TRBV3-2) and TRBJ2-1, with 9 nucleotides matching TRBD2. Germline loops: CDR1 LGHDT, CDR2 YNNKEL (reference sequence). The CDR3 totals 15 residues. V shed 7 bases and J 0 bases; nucleotides not matched to a gene: 4. CDR3 sequence (DNA): TGTGCCAGCACCTTTAGCGGGGGCTCCTACAATGAGCAGTTCTTC. Translation: CASTFSGGSYNEQFF.

V is TRBV3-1 (or the pseudogene TRBV3-2) and J is TRBJ2-7; 8 bases match TRBD1. The CDR3 extends over 13 amino acids. Germline V CDR1 and CDR2: LGHDT, YNNKEL (reference sequence). Unmatched junction bases numbered 2, after V lost 1 base and J lost 6 bases. DNA for the CDR3: TGTGCCAGCAGCCAAGGGACAGGGCGCGAGCAGTACTTC. It yields the protein CASSQGTGREQYF.

Here the CDR3 DNA reads TGTGCCAGCAGCTTAGGGGGAGGCAAAGATACGCAGTATTTT. It translates to CASSLGGGKDTQYF. The J gene is TRBJ2-3, the V gene TRBV7-2; D is perhaps TRBD2 (6 bases). Germline assignment: CDR1 SGHTA and CDR2 FQGNSA. V dropped 1 base and J dropped 5 bases, with 10 bases sitting between them. The CDR3 spans 14 residues.

The chain recombines TRBV12-3 or TRBV12-4 with TRBJ2-7; D is perhaps TRBD1 (5 bases). The germline V and J ends were trimmed by 5 bases and 3 bases, with 11 bases remaining between them. The CDR3 runs 13 residues. The CDR3 nucleotides read TGTGCCAGCAGTAAGACAGAGAACTACGAGCAGTACTTC. Translation gives CASSKTENYEQYF.

The chain uses TRBV13 and TRBJ1-2, with D perhaps TRBD1 (6 bases). In germline, CDR1 is PRHDT, CDR2 FYEKMQ (reference sequence). Trimming stripped 4 bases from V and 2 bases from J, with 17 bases between. The length of the CDR3 is 16 residues. CDR3 nucleotides: TGTGCCAGCAGCTCCCAACTAGACAGGCTAAACTATGGCTACACCTTC. It specifies CASSSQLDRLNYGYTF.

J is TRBJ2-3 and V is TRBV7-9, with TRBD2 identical over 11 bases. Germline-derived CDR1 and CDR2 are SEHNR and FQNEAQ (reference sequence). The CDR3 runs to 17 residues. V dropped 7 bases and J dropped 1; count of bases not matched to a gene: 10. CDR3 coding DNA: TGTGCCAGCAACTCGGATAGCGGGGGGGAGCGCACAGATACGCAGTATTTT. Translated, it gives CASNSDSGGERTDTQYF.

The chain has TRBV29-1 and TRBJ1-3; D perhaps matches TRBD1 (6 bases). There are 14 residues in the CDR3. Germline V gene data show CDR1 as SQVTM and CDR2 as ANQGSEA. V lost 3 bases, J lost 1 base, and 10 bases lay in between. The CDR3 spells CSVDTTGSGNTIYF. CDR3 sequence (DNA): TGCAGCGTTGATACCACAGGGTCTGGAAACACCATATATTTT.

This chain joins TRBV28 and TRBJ1-3, with D possibly being TRBD1 (6 bases). The germline V gene has CDR1 MDHEN and CDR2 SYDVKM. Trimming left V 8 bases short and J 3 bases short, with 17 bases between. This CDR3 has 15 amino acids. CDR3 sequence reads: CASHSGVNNGNTIYF. DNA for the CDR3: TGTGCCAGCCACTCAGGGGTAAATAATGGAAACACCATATATTTT.

V usage is TRBV28 and J usage is TRBJ1-6; TRBD1 agrees at 7 bases. Germline CDR1 is MDHEN and CDR2 is SYDVKM. CDR3 length: 16 residues. Trimming took 2 bases from V and 7 from J; bases not matched to a gene: 8. The CDR3 coding sequence is TGTGCCAGCAGTTTAGGCCAGGGGGTTGACAATTCACCCCTCCACTTT. Its protein product is CASSLGQGVDNSPLHF.